The rows below give T cell receptor beta chains drawn from one sample of a study of Graves' ophthalmopathy and Graves' hyperthyroidism. One entry per CDR3 protein, called by TCRdb with MiXCR from the multiplex PCR reads. The repertoire includes 220,000 or so distinct CDR3 sequences, 20% to 25% of them detected once, and about 46% sits in the top ten. Sequences were obtained from peripheral blood. The source of these receptors is a woman between 50 and 59 years old with Graves' ophthalmopathy. The CDR3 runs from the conserved cysteine through the conserved F or W. Each record gives: D gene, J gene, clone size, CDR3 length, V gene, CDR3 DNA, CDR3 protein. The D gene is left open where the match is weak. Some rows have no size entry. The others give once, few or many, or a class for an expanded clone.

.,TRBJ1-1,many,13,TRBV27,TGTGCCAGCAGTCTCACTAAGGGGACTGAAGCTTTCTTT,CASSLTKGTEAFF
TRBD2,TRBJ2-2,.,14,TRBV24-1,TGTGCCACCAGTTTAGTCGGGGGGACCGGGGAGCTGTTTTTT,CATSLVGGTGELFF
.,TRBJ2-4,few,14,TRBV29-1,TGCAGCGTGCTGACGTCAGGGCTAAAAAACATTCAGTACTTC,CSVLTSGLKNIQYF
.,TRBJ1-1,many,12,TRBV6-9,TGTGCCAGCAGTTATTTTAGCACTGAAGCTTTCTTT,CASSYFSTEAFF
.,TRBJ2-7,many,14,TRBV9,TGTGCCAGCAGCATCGGACAGTTCTCCTACGAGCAGTACTTC,CASSIGQFSYEQYF
.,TRBJ2-2,many,15,TRBV6-2/TRBV6-3,TGTGCCAGCAGGCAAAGCGGACAGTACACCGGGGAGCTGTTTTTT,CASRQSGQYTGELFF
TRBD2,TRBJ2-7,.,15,TRBV28,TGTGCCAGCAGACTAGCGGGAGAGAGCTCCTACGAGCAGTACTTC,CASRLAGESSYEQYF
TRBD1,TRBJ2-2,many,14,TRBV25-1,TGTGCCAGCAGTCCCGGGACAGGGAATCTAGCGACGCTTTTT,CASSPGTGNLATLF
.,TRBJ2-6,many,16,TRBV2,TGTGCCAGCAGTGAAGTCCCAGGGTTCGGGGCCAACGTCCTGACTTTC,CASSEVPGFGANVLTF
.,TRBJ2-3,few,13,TRBV20-1,TGCAGTGCCGAAACGGGGGGCACAGATACGCAGTATTTT,CSAETGGTDTQYF
TRBD2,TRBJ2-7,few,15,TRBV30,TGTGCCTGGAGTGACCTTAGCGGGAGGGCCTACGAGCAGTACTTC,CAWSDLSGRAYEQYF
TRBD2,TRBJ2-1,many,16,TRBV11-2,TGTGCCAGCAGCCCCGGGACTAGCGGGATCAACAATGAGCAGTTCTTC,CASSPGTSGINNEQFF
TRBD1,TRBJ1-5,many,17,TRBV18,TGTGCCAGCTCACCGGCTACAGGGGGAGGCGGCAATCAGCCCCAGCATTTT,CASSPATGGGGNQPQHF
TRBD2,TRBJ2-5,.,16,TRBV12-3/TRBV12-4,TGTGCAATCCCGTTGGGAGCGGGACCGTACCAAGAGACCCAGTACTTC,CAIPLGAGPYQETQYF
TRBD1,TRBJ1-2,many,19,TRBV4-1,TGCGCCAGCAGCCAAGATAGGTCCCGGACAGGGACCAATAACTATGGCTACACCTTC,CASSQDRSRTGTNNYGYTF
.,TRBJ2-7,.,13,TRBV29-1,TGCAGCGTGGCGGGACATACCTATACGGGGCAGTACTTC,CSVAGHTYTGQYF
.,TRBJ2-7,many,16,TRBV11-1,TGTGCCAGCAGCCCTCTTCAGGGGCGACGTTCCTACGAGCAGTACTTC,CASSPLQGRRSYEQYF
.,TRBJ1-1,many,13,TRBV6-5,TGTGCCAGCAGTACAACAGGGAAAACTGAAGCTTTCTTT,CASSTTGKTEAFF
.,TRBJ2-7,many,16,TRBV6-5,TGTGCCAGCAGGGGGGCCAAGGGGTATAGCACCCACGAGCAGTACTTC,CASRGAKGYSTHEQYF
.,TRBJ1-2,many,14,TRBV6-2/TRBV6-3,TGTGCCAGCAGTAAACGGGGACGGAACTATGGCTACACCTTC,CASSKRGRNYGYTF
.,TRBJ2-4,many,15,TRBV6-1,TGTGCCAGCACTGGAGGGGCGACAGCCAAAAACATTCAGTACTTC,CASTGGATAKNIQYF
TRBD2,TRBJ2-7,many,14,TRBV2,TGTGCCAGCAGCGTCGGGGGGGCGGTTTCAAGGCAGTACTTC,CASSVGGAVSRQYF
.,TRBJ2-7,many,14,TRBV7-2,TGTGCCAGCCAGGTCGGTGGGAGCTCCTACGAGCAGTACTTC,CASQVGGSSYEQYF
TRBD2,TRBJ2-5,few,15,TRBV12-3/TRBV12-4,TGTGCCAGCAAGATCATAGCGGGAATGGGGGAGACTCAGTACTTC,CASKIIAGMGETQYF
TRBD1,TRBJ1-1,few,16,TRBV19,TGTGCCAGTAACGCCCCCGGGACAGGCCGAAGCACTGAAGCTTTCTTT,CASNAPGTGRSTEAFF
.,TRBJ2-5,many,15,TRBV15,TGTGCCACCAGCAGAGATGTGGGAGCGGGAGAGACCCAGTACTTC,CATSRDVGAGETQYF
TRBD1,TRBJ2-1,few,16,TRBV5-1,TGCGCCAGCAGCTTTTACCCGGGACAGCGTTCGAATGAGCAGTTCTTC,CASSFYPGQRSNEQFF
.,TRBJ1-1,.,14,TRBV7-2,TGTGCCAGCAGCCCCCAGCGGGGAAACACTGAAGCTTTCTTT,CASSPQRGNTEAFF
TRBD2,TRBJ2-6,many,19,TRBV10-3,TGTGCCATCAGTGAGCGGGGACTAGCGGGAGTCTCTGGGGCCAACGTCCTGACTTTC,CAISERGLAGVSGANVLTF
TRBD1,TRBJ1-2,many,15,TRBV7-9,TGTGCCAGCAGCTCAGGACAGGCTACTAACTATGGCTACACCTTC,CASSSGQATNYGYTF
TRBD1,TRBJ1-1,.,16,TRBV12-3/TRBV12-4,TGTGCCAGCAGCTTATCCGGGACAGCGACGAACACTGAAGCTTTCTTT,CASSLSGTATNTEAFF
TRBD1,TRBJ2-7,few,13,TRBV6-1,TGTGCCAGCATTGGAGGACAGGGGTGGGAGCAGTACTTC,CASIGGQGWEQYF
.,TRBJ2-5,many,13,TRBV6-1,TGTGCCAGCAGTGAGCGGGTCCCAGAGACCCAGTACTTC,CASSERVPETQYF
TRBD2,TRBJ2-5,many,15,TRBV6-5,TGTGCCAGCAGTTCCCTGACTAGCGGACAAGAGACCCAGTACTTC,CASSSLTSGQETQYF
.,TRBJ1-1,.,14,TRBV12-3/TRBV12-4,TGTGCCAGCAGGCGCAGGGGAGCGGACACTGAAGCTTTCTTT,CASRRRGADTEAFF
.,TRBJ1-1,few,16,TRBV6-1,TGTGCCAGCAGCCAGCGGGGCACCGGGGAGGCCACTGAAGCTTTCTTT,CASSQRGTGEATEAFF
.,TRBJ2-7,.,14,TRBV27,TGTGCCAGCAGTTTGAAAGGGAGCTCCTACGAGCAGTACTTC,CASSLKGSSYEQYF
.,TRBJ2-2,.,15,TRBV11-2,TGTGCCAGCACTGGGGGACTCCCGAACACCGGGGAGCTGTTTTTT,CASTGGLPNTGELFF
TRBD2,TRBJ2-7,few,14,TRBV7-2,TGTGCCAGCAGCTCTCTAGCGGGGTACTACGAGCAGTACTTC,CASSSLAGYYEQYF